This T cell receptor (beta chain) was identified in a study of blood T cell repertoires in COVID-19. On the study more broadly: In each case, the material was cDNA or gDNA derived from T cells, B-cell-depleted T cells, or PBMCs.

Germline CDR1 DFQATT, CDR2 SNEGSKA (reference sequence). CDR3 length equals 15 residues. The V and J ends lost 6 bases and 2 bases, in that order; junction bases with no gene match: 12. Libraries were prepared by immunoSEQ multiplex PCR; TCRdb keeps only in-frame clonotypes and omits some of them. The sample lists around 170,000 clones, 89% seen once, with about 2.1% in the top ten. The V and J genes are TRBV20-1 and TRBJ1-1, with 7 bases that match TRBD1. The sample consisted of peripheral blood. This clonotype was obtained from a man younger than 30 who had recovered from COVID-19. CDR3 nucleotide sequence: TGCAGTGCCAGTCAACCCAGACAGGGTAACACTGAAGCTTTCTTT. Its protein is CSASQPRQGNTEAFF.